This TCR beta chain is from a study of technical replicates of blood from a handful of donors. Germline CDR1 is MNHNS and CDR2 is SASEGT. With V trimmed by 4 bases and J by 0 bases, 10 bases remained unmatched. This CDR3 contains 19 residues. This table comes from immunoSEQ multiplex PCR, and its TCRdb copy is limited to in-frame clones, with some not included. Of tens of thousands of clones in the sample, 80% to 95% were seen once. The clonotype originates from a human donor in good health. Some clones in this sample may be carry-over from other donors' samples. The genes are TRBV6-1 and TRBJ1-6; 9 positions agree with TRBD1. Sample: PBMCs. The CDR3 loop is CASSAKFTGGASYNSPLHF. Written as DNA, the CDR3 is TGTGCCAGCAGTGCCAAGTTTACAGGGGGCGCCTCCTATAATTCACCCCTCCACTTT.